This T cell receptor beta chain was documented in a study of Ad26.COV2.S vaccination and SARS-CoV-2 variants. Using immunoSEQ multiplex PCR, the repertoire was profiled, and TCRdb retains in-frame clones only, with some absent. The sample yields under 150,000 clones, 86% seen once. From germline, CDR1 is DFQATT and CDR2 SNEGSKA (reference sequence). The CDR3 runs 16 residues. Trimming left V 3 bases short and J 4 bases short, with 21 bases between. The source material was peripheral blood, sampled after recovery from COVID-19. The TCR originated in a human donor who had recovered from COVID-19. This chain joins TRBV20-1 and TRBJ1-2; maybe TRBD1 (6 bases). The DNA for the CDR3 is TGCAGTGCTAGTCCCCGCCTTAAGGGGGGTCTCTATGGCTACACCTTC. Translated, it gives CSASPRLKGGLYGYTF.